Here is one TCR beta chain with its context. This sample is drawn from a study of T-cell reconstitution after alpha-beta-depleted transplantation in children. Preparation of the TCRbeta library used unique molecular identifiers. MiXCR was run by TCRdb on the PCR reads, yielding one entry per CDR3 protein. Altogether about 640,000 distinct CDR3 sequences are present, over 15% being singletons, with the ten largest covering about 1.1%. V was pared by 0 bases and J by 4 bases, with 13 bases between. Germline CDR1 and CDR2: LGHNA and YSLEER. CDR3 size: 15 residues. The TCR originated in a human donor who donated a stem cell graft to a child with acute myeloid leukemia. The sample in question was PBMCs from the stem cell graft donor, obtained from the stem cell graft. The chain carries TRBV4-3 and TRBJ2-7, with D possibly matching TRBD2 (6 bases). The CDR3 region is CASSQDGPGGYEQYF. The CDR3 DNA sequence: TGCGCCAGCAGCCAAGATGGTCCTGGGGGGTACGAGCAGTACTTC.